This TCR beta chain was found in a study of T cell responses to AZD1222 COVID-19 vaccine (dated by TCRdb to the early 2020s). For the study in its entirety: A total of around 240 trial participants underwent TCR sequencing, of whom roughly 210 received two doses of AZD1222 and some 25 received two doses of the MenACWY control vaccine. Trial participants were enrolled by age into 18-55, 56-69 and 70-plus year subgroups, with about 150, 28 and 57 TCR-sequenced participants respectively. Findings and caveats that apply to the study as a whole: Because no samples from the day 14 peak response were available, repertoires could be characterized only after the peak T cell response. Conclusions about previously exposed vaccinees were limited because only a handful of AZD1222 recipients were SARS-CoV-2 seropositive at baseline. Participants were mostly white British, with more females than males. The authors suggested clonal diversity may have been underestimated. Epitopes outside the regions mutated in the B.1.351 and B.1.1.7 variants were reportedly recognized by nearly half of the unique spike-specific TCRs. Spike-specific TCR breadth and depth rose significantly after two AZD1222 doses compared with day 0 and with MenACWY recipients. The whole spike protein was spanned by vaccine-associated CD4 TCRs, and dominant responses were seen in regions 160-218 and 743-854. The 56-69-year group was small, and its depth increase did not reach significance, likely because of low power.

The label giving this sample's time point can be read as: about 28 days (+/-7) after the second vaccine dose. AZD1222 recipients whose second dose came at about 4 weeks and those whose second dose came at about 12 weeks were combined into one group, since spike-specific TCR depth and breadth did not differ between the two schedules. Vaccinee samples came from UK trials COV001 and COV002, including a single-blind randomized controlled phase 2/3 trial of AZD1222 (ChAdOx1 nCoV-19) in healthy adults. For TCRbeta chain sequencing, PBMC samples from trial participants were taken at day 0 and at day 28 after the second dose. The CDR3 regions of human TCRbeta chains were analyzed by immunosequencing. The study's own analysis went as follows. Repertoire TCRs were matched against a reference library of SARS-CoV-2-specific TCRs generated with the MIRA antigen-specificity platform. Breadth was defined as the fraction of unique TCRs that were SARS-CoV-2-associated. Depth was defined as the fraction of total T cells that were SARS-CoV-2-associated. Using the MIRA data, every spike-specific TCR was mapped to the spike region that the TCR reacted to and assigned to either a CD4 or a CD8 class. Log10-transformed breadth and depth values were compared by one-way ANOVA with Sidak's multiple comparisons tests. This immuneACCESS table, as held by TCRdb, lists in-frame sequences with V and J called but not all clones. Of the missing ones, under half trace to an unresolved V gene in checked studies; the others have no known cause. Clone size and the V and J calls come from that table; the DNA yielded D and trimming. In all, the sample holds roughly 25,000 clones, and about 88% of those were seen once. 6% to 8% of the sample goes to the ten largest clones.

Points on this clone: Its cognate antigen has yet to be identified. Base qualities are not at hand, and no much larger clone is one base apart.

According to the germline V gene (reference sequence), CDR1 reads LNHDA and CDR2 reads SQIVND. V loses 1 base, J loses 3 bases, and the germline ends lie 13 bases apart. The CDR3 goes from the cysteine to the phenylalanine over 15 residues. Solely the CDR3 DNA is kept, with 45 bases framed from the first base. The material sequenced was peripheral blood, taken 28 days after the second AZD1222 dose. This clonotype was obtained from an adult who received the AZD1222 COVID-19 vaccine. The rearrangement joined TRBV19 to TRBJ2-7; no confident D gene assignment can be made. DNA sequence: TGTGCCAGTAGTATAGGGCTGGCCCCAGGCTACGAGCAGTACTTC. It encodes CASSIGLAPGYEQYF.